The T cell receptor beta chain under discussion was sequenced for a study of PD-1 blockade in classical Hodgkin lymphoma. With no exception, relapse followed autologous stem cell transplantation in all patients, and brentuximab vedotin exposure varied. This table comes from immunoSEQ multiplex PCR, and its TCRdb copy is limited to in-frame clones, with some not included. This table has some 14,000 clones, 80% appearing once. Germline assignment: CDR1 MNHNY and CDR2 SVGAGI (reference sequence). The V gene lost 4 bases and the J gene lost 5 bases, with 19 bases spanning the gap. This CDR3 is built from 16 residues.

This TCR derives from a human donor with classical Hodgkin lymphoma. The rearrangement uses TRBV6-6 and TRBJ2-3; maybe TRBD1 (6 bases). The sequences come from peripheral blood mononuclear cells (PBMCs), collected at baseline. CDR3 nucleotide sequence: TGTGCCAGCAGTTTCGGACAGTCCCGAGTAGTAGATACGCAGTATTTT. Translation gives CASSFGQSRVVDTQYF.